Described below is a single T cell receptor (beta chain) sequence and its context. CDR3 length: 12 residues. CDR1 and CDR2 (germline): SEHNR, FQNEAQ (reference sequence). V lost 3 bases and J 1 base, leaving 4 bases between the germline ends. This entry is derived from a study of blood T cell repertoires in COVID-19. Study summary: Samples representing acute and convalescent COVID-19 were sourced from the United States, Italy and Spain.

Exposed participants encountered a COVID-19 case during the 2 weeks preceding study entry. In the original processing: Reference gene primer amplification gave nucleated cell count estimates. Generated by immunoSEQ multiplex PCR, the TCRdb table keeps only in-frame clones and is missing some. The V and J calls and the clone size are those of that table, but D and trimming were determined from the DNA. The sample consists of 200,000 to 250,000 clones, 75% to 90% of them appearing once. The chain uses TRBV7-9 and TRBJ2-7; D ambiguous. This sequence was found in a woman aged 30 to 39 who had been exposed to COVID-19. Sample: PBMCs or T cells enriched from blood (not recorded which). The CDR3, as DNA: TGTGCCAGCAGCTTCGTGTCCTACGAGCAGTACTTC. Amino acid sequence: CASSFVSYEQYF. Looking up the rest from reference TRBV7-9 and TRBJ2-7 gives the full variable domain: DTGVSQNPRHKITKRGQNVTFRCDPISEHNRLYWYRQTLGQGPEFLTYFQNEAQLEKSRLLSDRFSAERPKGSFSTLEIQRTEQGDSAMYLCASSFVSYEQYFGPGTRLTVT.